The clone carrying this T cell receptor beta chain was counted at least ten times. This sample stems from a study of T cells in Graves' hyperthyroidism and ophthalmopathy. Diagnoses rested on clinical symptoms, serum thyroxine and TRAb, thyroid ultrasound and orbital computed tomography. What was amplified from RNA transcripts were TCR beta CDR3 regions. The HTBI primer set drove a first-round RT-PCR of the TCR CDR3. TCRdb reprocessed the multiplex PCR reads via MiXCR and lists one record per CDR3 protein. This table holds nearly 600,000 distinct CDR3 sequences, 11% to 15% found once. The germline CDR1 and CDR2 sequences are MNHEY and SMNVEV (reference sequence). This CDR3 region has 16 residues. V gave up 3 bases and J gave up 5 bases, with 20 bases separating them.

This rearrangement joins TRBV27 to TRBJ2-7; possibly TRBD1 or TRBD2 for D (6 bases each). This receptor was taken from a woman in her thirties with Graves' hyperthyroidism that later progressed to Graves' ophthalmopathy. The specimen was blood. The CDR3 DNA is TGTGCCAGCAGTTTTGGGGCCCGGGGGACAATTCACGAGCAGTACTTC. Translating gives CASSFGARGTIHEQYF.